One sample yielded the 17 T cell receptor beta chains listed below, sequenced in a study of Tregs in tolerant kidney transplant recipients (dated by TCRdb to about 2019). Related donors were used in the transplants with nonmyeloablative bone marrow transplantation, and mixed chimerism was transient in the human trials. Library construction relied on the immunoSEQ multiplex PCR assay. TCRdb provides this immuneACCESS table in a form limited to in-frame rearrangements. Some clones are lacking; in checked studies, under half of them reflect an unresolved V gene, and why the rest are absent is not known. The sample table gives approximately 6,000 clones. Around 42% of the sample rests with the top ten. The sequencing here drew on CD8+ T cells from blood (PBMCs), taken 12 months after the transplant. Receptor source: a human patient who received a combined kidney and bone marrow transplant. Some T cells may derive from the graft donor when a transplant has been performed.

In the case of this clone: The DNA ends 3 residues before the CDR3 does, and the rest of the CDR3 is filled in from the germline J gene. The chain uses TRBV19 and TRBJ2-7, with TRBD1 matching 7 bases. Germline CDR1 is LNHDA and CDR2 is SQIVND (reference sequence). The CDR3 has 12 residues. The J segment lost 2 bases and the V segment lost 7 bases, leaving 2 bases of the junction unmatched. The CDR3 reads CASTGTAYEQYF. The part of the CDR3 DNA that was read is TGTGCCAGTACCGGGACAGCCTACGAG.

A remark on this clone: Read data end 3 residues before the CDR3 end; the end is taken from the germline J gene. The chain carries TRBV7-2 and TRBJ2-7, with 9 bases aligning to TRBD1. Germline loops: CDR1 SGHTA, CDR2 FQGNSA. The ends lost 3 bases at V and 3 bases at J; junction bases unmatched: 6. CDR3 size: 15 residues. Incomplete CDR3 DNA: TGTGCCAGCAGCTTGGGAGGACAGGGGATCTACGAG. Translating it yields CASSLGGQGIYE. The complete CDR3 reads CASSLGGQGIYEQYF.

For this clone: The read terminates 3 residues ahead of where the CDR3 ends, so the germline J gene completes it. The rearrangement links TRBV28 to TRBJ1-2, with D possibly matching TRBD1 (5 bases). The germline CDR1 and CDR2 sequences are MDHEN and SYDVKM. The CDR3 covers 13 residues. The sequenced CDR3 bases are TGTGCCAGCAGCGAGTCCCAGGGTGGGGGC. This gives the protein CASSESQGGG. The full CDR3 protein reads CASSESQGGGYTF.

With respect to this clone: The CDR3 is cut off 3 residues early in the read; its end comes from the germline J gene. The V gene is TRBV20-1, the J gene TRBJ2-6; D might be TRBD1 (5 bases). The CDR3 runs 16 residues. Trimming left V 6 bases short and J 2 bases short, with 17 bases between. Germline CDR1 and CDR2: DFQATT and SNEGSKA (reference sequence). The CDR3 here is CSARAHKVAGANVLTF. The sequenced part of the CDR3 DNA is TGCAGTGCCAGGGCCCACAAAGTAGCTGGGGCCAACGTC.

A note on this clone: The CDR3 end lies 3 residues beyond the end of the read and is filled in from the germline J gene. V is TRBV6-2 or TRBV6-3 and J is TRBJ2-3, with a tentative D call TRBD1 (8 bases). Trimming took 2 bases from V and 5 from J, leaving 20 bases between them. This CDR3 region has 17 residues. CDR1 is MNHEY, CDR2 SVGEGT, per germline. Here the CDR3 reads CASSYIGNRGGLDTQYF. The CDR3 DNA, read in part, is TGTGCCAGCAGTTACATTGGTAACAGGGGGGGGTTAGATACG.

Remarks on this clone: Sequencing ends 3 residues short of the CDR3 end; the germline J gene provides the rest. This sequence joins TRBV4-1 and TRBJ2-1, with 11 bases fitting TRBD2. This CDR3 is 15 amino acids long. Germline V CDR1 and CDR2: MGHRA, YSYEKL. With V trimmed by 2 bases and J by 9 bases, 6 bases remained unmatched. This CDR3 is CASSQTASGRSEQFF. The part of the CDR3 DNA that was read is TGCGCCAGCAGCCAAACGGCTAGCGGGAGGTCTGAG.

As regards this clone: The read finishes 3 residues shy of the CDR3 end, and the germline J gene is used to complete it. The chain links TRBV30 to TRBJ2-2; 7 nucleotides agree with TRBD2. V lost 2 bases and J lost 8; bases outside the gene matches: 23. This CDR3 spans 19 amino acids. Germline-derived CDR1 and CDR2 are GTSNPN and SVGIG (reference sequence). The CDR3 region is CAWSPPGLYDPLLSGELFF. The CDR3 bases that were read are TGTGCCTGGAGTCCGCCGGGACTATACGATCCCCTACTTTCGGGGGAG.

In the case of this clone: The DNA ends 3 residues before the CDR3 does, and the rest of the CDR3 is filled in from the germline J gene. The J gene is TRBJ1-2, the V gene TRBV7-9; 9 nucleotides match TRBD1. The germline V gene has CDR1 SEHNR and CDR2 FQNEAQ (reference sequence). The CDR3 spans 15 residues. The CDR3 protein is CASSLGVQGARGYTF. The part of the CDR3 DNA that was read is TGTGCCAGCAGCTTAGGTGTACAGGGGGCGCGAGGC.

On this clone: The read finishes 3 residues shy of the CDR3 end, and the germline J gene is used to complete it. V usage is TRBV5-6 and J usage is TRBJ2-7; the D gene is possibly TRBD1 (5 bases). Germline V lookup: CDR1 SGHDT, CDR2 YYEEEE. Trimming left V 2 bases short and J 2 bases short, with 11 bases between. The CDR3 is made up of 14 amino acids. CDR3 bases read: TGTGCCAGCAGCTTTTGGGGCTCTACCTACGAG. It translates to CASSFWGSTYE. The whole CDR3 reads CASSFWGSTYEQYF.

As for this clone: The CDR3 extends 3 residues past the end of the read, so its final part is completed from the germline J gene. This chain joins TRBV5-6 and TRBJ2-7; D is unclear. CDR1 is SGHDT, CDR2 YYEEEE, per germline. The CDR3 contains 13 residues. V was shortened by 0 bases and J by 1 base, with 5 bases between the two germline ends. CDR3 region: CASSLDNSYEQYF. The sequenced CDR3 bases are TGTGCCAGCAGCTTGGACAATTCCTACGAG.

Concerning this clone itself: The CDR3 end falls 3 residues outside the read, so it is completed with the germline J gene. V is TRBV5-6 and J is TRBJ2-5; D ambiguous. V was trimmed by 0 bases and J by 2 bases, leaving 8 bases between them. The germline gives CDR1 SGHDT, CDR2 YYEEEE. The CDR3 sequence is 14 residues long. CDR3 protein: CASSLVGSQETQYF. The sequenced part of the CDR3 DNA is TGTGCCAGCAGCTTGGTTGGCAGTCAAGAGACC.

This clone is called large based on its frequency. The read comes to an end 3 residues before the CDR3 does, leaving the germline J gene to fill in the end. The V and J genes are TRBV27 and TRBJ1-1; TRBD1 might be the D (5 bases). V was trimmed by 0 bases and J by 7 bases, leaving 9 bases between them. Germline CDR1 MNHEY, CDR2 SMNVEV (reference sequence). This CDR3 contains 13 residues. CDR3 region: CASSLSRQNEAFF. Partial CDR3 DNA: TGTGCCAGCAGTTTATCGAGACAGAATGAA.

With regard to this clone: The read terminates 3 residues ahead of where the CDR3 ends, so the germline J gene completes it. The chain couples TRBV5-1 to TRBJ1-1, with 7 nucleotides matching TRBD1. Trimming at V came to 3 bases and at J to 4 bases, leaving 9 bases not matched to a gene. This CDR3 spans 15 amino acids. Germline CDR1 and CDR2: SGHRS and YFSETQ. CDR3 DNA, as far as it was read: TGCGCCAGCAGCTCGGGACAGCATGCTGGCACTGAA. Amino acid sequence: CASSSGQHAGTE. The whole CDR3 sequence reads CASSSGQHAGTEAFF.

Notes on this clone: The read finishes 3 residues shy of the CDR3 end, and the germline J gene is used to complete it. The chain links TRBV12-3 or TRBV12-4 to TRBJ2-3; 8 bases align to TRBD2. V shed 7 bases, J shed 6 bases, and the junction held 9 bases outside the gene matches. The CDR3 is 14 residues long. Incomplete CDR3 DNA: TGTGCCAGCACCACGAGCTCTAGCGGGGATACG. This translates into CASTTSSSGDT. The full CDR3 protein reads CASTTSSSGDTQYF.

As concerns this clone: The read stops 3 residues short of the end of the CDR3; the missing end is completed from the germline J gene. V usage is TRBV20-1 and J usage is TRBJ2-7; TRBD2 matches 13 bases. The CDR3 covers 14 residues. Germline V lookup: CDR1 DFQATT, CDR2 SNEGSKA (reference sequence). V lost 5 bases to trimming and J lost 6 bases; unmatched junction nucleotides: 7. CDR3 amino acids: CSAYGLAGVREQYF. The sequenced part of the CDR3 DNA is TGCAGTGCTTACGGACTAGCGGGAGTTCGCGAG.

Of note for this clone: The read ends 3 residues early relative to the CDR3; the germline J gene fills the gap. V is TRBV4-2 and J is TRBJ2-5; possibly TRBD1 for D (6 bases). The germline V gene has CDR1 LGHNA and CDR2 YNFKEQ. The CDR3 has 15 residues. V was cut by 1 base and J by 1 base, with 10 bases left in between. The sequenced CDR3 bases are TGTGCCAGCAGCCAAGGGTTAGGGGGCCAAGAGACC. It codes for CASSQGLGGQET. The complete CDR3 protein is CASSQGLGGQETQYF.

Comment on this clone: The read terminates 3 residues ahead of where the CDR3 ends, so the germline J gene completes it. This sequence joins TRBV19 and TRBJ2-2; TRBD2 might be the D (6 bases). This CDR3 is built from 15 residues. Trimming removed 3 bases at V and 7 bases at J, with 15 bases between. Germline lookup yields CDR1 LNHDA and CDR2 SQIVND (reference sequence). The CDR3 DNA, read in part, is TGTGCCAGTAGTATTTACGGCGGGATGGGCGGGGAG. It codes for CASSIYGGMGGE. The CDR3 as a whole reads CASSIYGGMGGELFF.